A single sample gave rise to the 30 T cell receptor beta chains below, sequenced in a study of cytotoxic CD8 clonotypes in ibrutinib-treated CLL. Profiled with immunoSEQ multiplex PCR; TCRdb holds only in-frame clones, not every one. The sample contains a few hundred thousand clones, roughly 67% of which appear only once. This specimen consisted of PBMCs, obtained after 36 months of ibrutinib treatment. These receptors were collected from a human donor with chronic lymphocytic leukemia.

This sequence joins TRBV29-1 and TRBJ1-1; 8 bases are shared with TRBD1. The CDR3 covers 13 residues. Germline trimming cut 4 bases from V and 6 bases from J; bases unmatched to any gene: 7. Per the germline V gene, CDR1 is SQVTM and CDR2 is ANQGSEA. The CDR3 nucleotides read TGCAGCGTTGCACAGGGGGTTGTCGCTGAAGCTTTCTTT. Residues: CSVAQGVVAEAFF.

This clone was counted between two and nine times. The rearrangement joins TRBV6-1 to TRBJ1-2; perhaps TRBD1 as D (5 bases). This CDR3 is 15 amino acids long. CDR1 is MNHNS, CDR2 SASEGT, per germline. V was pared by 2 bases and J by 2 bases, with 12 bases between. The CDR3 loop is CASSEWWGGNYGYTF. The CDR3 DNA sequence: TGTGCCAGCAGTGAATGGTGGGGCGGAAACTATGGCTACACCTTC.

The chain recombines TRBV5-6 with TRBJ1-2; D is possibly TRBD1 (6 bases). The CDR3 has 16 amino acids. Germline CDR1 and CDR2: SGHDT and YYEEEE. Deletions cut 4 bases from V and 0 bases from J, with 16 bases between. CDR3 sequence (DNA): TGTGCCAGCAGCCTAACCCCGGACAGTCCTAACTATGGCTACACCTTC. It specifies CASSLTPDSPNYGYTF.

The V and J genes are TRBV9 and TRBJ1-5; D is perhaps TRBD1 (6 bases). V was clipped by 1 base and J by 1 base, with 24 bases between them. The germline gives CDR1 SGDLS, CDR2 YYNGEE. The CDR3 is 20 amino acids. CDR3 loop: CASSVWSRQGRVRSNQPQHF. The CDR3 nucleotides are TGTGCCAGCAGCGTATGGTCGAGGCAGGGGAGGGTGAGAAGCAATCAGCCCCAGCATTTT.

This sequence joins TRBV19 and TRBJ2-1, with 9 bases that match TRBD2. CDR1 and CDR2 (germline): LNHDA, SQIVND (reference sequence). V gave up 7 bases and J gave up 8 bases; unmatched junction bases: 9. The CDR3 covers 14 residues. The CDR3 spells CASTKAGGLDEQFF. The DNA of the CDR3 is TGTGCCAGTACCAAGGCGGGGGGGCTGGATGAGCAGTTCTTC.

The chain uses TRBV23-1 and TRBJ2-7, with D perhaps TRBD1 (7 bases). TRBV23-1 is filed as an ORF, its function uncertain. The CDR3 has 15 residues. Trimming shortened V by 6 bases and J by 2 bases, and 17 bases separated the two germline ends. The CDR3 loop reads CASRWRGPKTYEQYF. CDR3 sequence (DNA): TGCGCCAGCAGGTGGAGGGGGCCCAAAACCTACGAGCAGTACTTC.

The CDR3 here is CASSFRAGGGTEAFF. The CDR3 DNA is TGTGCCAGCAGCTTTAGGGCAGGGGGCGGGACTGAAGCTTTCTTT. The rearrangement uses TRBV11-2 and TRBJ1-1, with TRBD1 matching 8 bases. This CDR3 spans 15 amino acids. The J segment lost 5 bases and the V segment lost 3 bases, leaving 8 bases of the junction unmatched. Germline V gene data show CDR1 as SGHAT and CDR2 as FQNNGV.

This clone was found a few times. CDR3 residues: CASSPALAGGPRDTQYF. In DNA form, the CDR3 reads TGCGCCAGCAGCCCCGCACTAGCGGGAGGGCCGAGGGATACGCAGTATTTT. The chain combines TRBV4-1 with TRBJ2-3; 13 bases are a match to TRBD2. CDR1 is MGHRA and CDR2 is YSYEKL in the germline V gene. The CDR3 is made up of 17 amino acids. The V gene end was trimmed by 4 bases and the J gene end by 6 bases; junction bases not matched to a gene: 10.

J is TRBJ2-3 and V is TRBV15; TRBD2 aligns across 10 bases. Germline assignment: CDR1 LNHNV and CDR2 YYDKDF (reference sequence). The CDR3 covers 15 residues. V was clipped by 5 bases and J by 1 base; unmatched bases: 3. CDR3 loop: CATSLGTSGTDTQYF. The CDR3 DNA reads TGTGCCACCAGCTTAGGGACTAGCGGCACAGATACGCAGTATTTT.

V usage is TRBV2 and J usage is TRBJ1-1; possibly TRBD1 for D (6 bases). The germline CDR1 and CDR2 sequences are SNHLY and FYNNEI. V lost 4 bases and J 1 base, leaving 19 bases between the germline ends. The CDR3 covers 17 residues. The CDR3 spells CASSGSLPGQTNTEAFF. The CDR3 DNA is TGTGCCAGCAGTGGATCCCTCCCGGGACAAACGAACACTGAAGCTTTCTTT. Drawing the rest from reference TRBV2 and TRBJ1-1, the complete variable domain is EPEVTQTPSHQVTQMGQEVILRCVPISNHLYFYWYRQILGQKVEFLVSFYNNEISEKSEIFDDQFSVERPDGSNFTLKIRSTKLEDSAMYFCASSGSLPGQTNTEAFFGQGTRLTVV.

V and J are TRBV10-3 and TRBJ1-6; a weak D match, TRBD1 (5 bases). The CDR3 is 14 amino acids. Germline V gene sequence: CDR1 ENHRY, CDR2 SYGVKD. V was pared by 8 bases and J by 12 bases, with 20 bases between. The CDR3 DNA follows: TGTGCCATCCATGGTGGGGGTGGATTCATACCCCTCCACTTT. Amino acid sequence: CAIHGGGGFIPLHF.

The chain carries TRBV7-9 and TRBJ2-2; D is unclear. V was cut by 4 bases and J by 2 bases, with 14 bases left in between. The CDR3 sequence is 16 residues long. Germline lookup yields CDR1 SEHNR and CDR2 FQNEAQ (reference sequence). In DNA, the CDR3 is TGTGCCAGCAGCTCCAGGACGCAATTTAACACCGGGGAGCTGTTTTTT. Amino acid sequence: CASSSRTQFNTGELFF. The whole variable domain, remainder taken from reference TRBV7-9 and TRBJ2-2, is DTGVSQNPRHKITKRGQNVTFRCDPISEHNRLYWYRQTLGQGPEFLTYFQNEAQLEKSRLLSDRFSAERPKGSFSTLEIQRTEQGDSAMYLCASSSRTQFNTGELFFGEGSRLTVL.

The chain employs TRBV11-2 and TRBJ1-1, with 11 bases fitting TRBD1. The CDR3 is 18 amino acids. Germline V gene data show CDR1 as SGHAT and CDR2 as FQNNGV. J was trimmed by 0 bases and V by 5 bases; bases with no gene match: 11. CDR3 loop: CASSPLGQGVFMNTEAFF. CDR3 coding DNA: TGTGCCAGCAGCCCGTTGGGACAGGGGGTTTTCATGAACACTGAAGCTTTCTTT.

J is TRBJ1-1 and V is TRBV4-1; the D gene is possibly TRBD1 (5 bases). This CDR3 region has 13 residues. V dropped 6 bases and J dropped 3 bases, with 11 bases sitting between them. Germline loops: CDR1 MGHRA, CDR2 YSYEKL. The CDR3 bases are TGCGCCAGCAGGGGGGTGGGCGACACTGAAGCTTTCTTT. This encodes CASRGVGDTEAFF.

Here the CDR3 reads CASSQDTGGGKNIQYF. CDR3 DNA: TGCGCCAGCAGCCAAGATACAGGGGGCGGCAAAAACATTCAGTACTTC. The V gene is TRBV4-3, the J gene TRBJ2-4; TRBD1 agrees at 9 bases. V was clipped by 0 bases and J by 3 bases; unmatched bases: 3. This CDR3 contains 16 residues. Germline loops: CDR1 LGHNA, CDR2 YSLEER.

The CDR3 DNA is TGTGCCAGCAGTGGGGGCGGGGACGAGCAGTACTTC. Translated: CASSGGGDEQYF. The gene calls are TRBV6-6 and TRBJ2-7; D assignment may be TRBD1 or TRBD2 (6 bases each). This CDR3 region has 12 residues. V lost 5 bases, J lost 5 bases, and 10 bases lay in between. Germline CDR1 reads MNHNY; CDR2 reads SVGAGI (reference sequence).

The rearrangement uses TRBV19 and TRBJ2-3; no firm D call. The germline V and J ends were trimmed by 6 bases and 4 bases, with 14 bases remaining between them. CDR1 is LNHDA, CDR2 SQIVND, per germline (reference sequence). CDR3 length: 14 amino acids. The CDR3 DNA follows: TGTGCCAGTAGCCCTTTGATCGCTTCAGATACGCAGTATTTT. It specifies CASSPLIASDTQYF.

The chain links TRBV9 to TRBJ2-7, with D possibly TRBD2 on 5 matching bases. Germline loops: CDR1 SGDLS, CDR2 YYNGEE. The CDR3 runs 14 residues. The ends were cut back, 0 bases at V and 2 bases at J, with 9 bases in the middle. As DNA, the CDR3 is TGTGCCAGCAGCGTAGCGGGGAACACCTACGAGCAGTACTTC. Its translation is CASSVAGNTYEQYF.

The V call is TRBV28, the J call TRBJ1-4, with D maybe TRBD1 (6 bases). From germline, CDR1 is MDHEN and CDR2 SYDVKM. The CDR3 spans 15 residues. V lost 6 bases and J 8 bases, leaving 19 bases between the germline ends. CDR3 sequence: CASRPGGAWGEKLFF. Written as DNA, the CDR3 is TGTGCCAGCAGACCCGGGGGCGCCTGGGGAGAAAAACTGTTTTTT.

The chain links TRBV5-1 to TRBJ2-7, with TRBD2 as a possible D gene (6 bases). Trimming shortened V by 4 bases and J by 0 bases, and 14 bases separated the two germline ends. The CDR3 runs to 15 residues. Germline V gene lookup returns CDR1 SGHRS and CDR2 YFSETQ. CDR3 in amino acids: CASSPGVVASYEQYF. The CDR3 coding sequence is TGCGCCAGCAGCCCGGGGGTAGTAGCCTCCTACGAGCAGTACTTC.

The V call is TRBV2, the J call TRBJ2-3; D remains unclear. The CDR3 loop spans 11 amino acids. CDR1 is SNHLY, CDR2 FYNNEI, per germline. Trimming removed 7 bases at V and 4 bases at J, with 6 bases between. The CDR3 protein is CASTNADTQYF. CDR3 DNA sequence: TGTGCCAGCACCAACGCAGATACGCAGTATTTT.

V usage is TRBV29-1 and J usage is TRBJ1-1; the D is unclear. Trimming removed 5 bases at V and 3 bases at J, with 10 bases between. CDR3 length: 12 amino acids. Germline V CDR1 and CDR2: SQVTM, ANQGSEA. The CDR3 DNA reads as TGCAGCGTTTGGGAGGGCGACACTGAAGCTTTCTTT. The encoded protein is CSVWEGDTEAFF. The whole variable domain, remainder taken from reference TRBV29-1 and TRBJ1-1, is SAVISQKPSRDICQRGTSLTIQCQVDSQVTMMFWYRQQPGQSLTLIATANQGSEATYESGFVIDKFPISRPNLTFSTLTVSNMSPEDSSIYLCSVWEGDTEAFFGQGTRLTVV.

This clone appeared a few times. V usage is TRBV5-1 and J usage is TRBJ1-2, with D possibly being TRBD1 (6 bases). Germline CDR1 and CDR2: SGHRS and YFSETQ. Trimming stripped 3 bases from V and 3 bases from J, with 12 bases between. This CDR3 is built from 14 residues. CDR3 sequence (DNA): TGCGCCAGCAGCTGGCAGGGGTTTGACTATGGCTACACCTTC. This encodes CASSWQGFDYGYTF. The full variable domain, rest sourced from reference TRBV5-1 and TRBJ1-2, is KAGVTQTPRYLIKTRGQQVTLSCSPISGHRSVSWYQQTPGQGLQFLFEYFSETQRNKGNFPGRFSGRQFSNSRSEMNVSTLELGDSALYLCASSWQGFDYGYTFGSGTRLTVV.

The genes are TRBV4-1 and TRBJ2-7, with 10 bases aligning to TRBD1. V trimming: 3 bases; J trimming: 7 bases; junction bases outside the gene matches: 6. Germline CDR1 is MGHRA and CDR2 is YSYEKL. There are 14 residues in the CDR3. This CDR3 is CASSHPDRGREQYF. DNA for the CDR3: TGCGCCAGCAGCCACCCAGACAGGGGGCGGGAGCAGTACTTC.

The chain has TRBV4-1 and TRBJ2-7; D is ambiguous. Germline lookup yields CDR1 MGHRA and CDR2 YSYEKL. Trimming stripped 4 bases from V and 0 bases from J, with 13 bases between. This CDR3 contains 15 residues. The CDR3 is CASSPLWQSSYEQYF. The DNA for the CDR3 is TGCGCCAGCAGCCCGCTGTGGCAGAGCTCCTACGAGCAGTACTTC.

The chain has TRBV6-4 and TRBJ2-2, with 8 bases matching TRBD1. V lost 3 bases to trimming and J lost 6 bases; unmatched junction nucleotides: 3. Germline assignment: CDR1 MRHNA and CDR2 SNTAGT. The CDR3 covers 14 residues. CDR3 residues: CASSESGGPGELFF. The CDR3 region has the DNA TGTGCCAGCAGTGAATCAGGGGGCCCCGGGGAGCTGTTTTTT.

The genes are TRBV20-1 and TRBJ2-2; D is unresolved. This CDR3 comprises 11 residues. The germline CDR1 and CDR2 sequences are DFQATT and SNEGSKA (reference sequence). The V gene lost 6 bases and the J gene lost 6 bases, with 8 bases spanning the gap. CDR3 residues: CSAPVAGELFF. DNA for the CDR3: TGCAGTGCCCCCGTGGCCGGGGAGCTGTTTTTT.

The CDR3 DNA follows: TGTGCCAGCAGTGGGACAGGGGGCTATGGCTACACCTTC. Amino acid sequence: CASSGTGGYGYTF. The V gene is TRBV2, the J gene TRBJ1-2, with 10 nucleotides matching TRBD1. The CDR3 sequence is 13 residues long. Germline V gene data show CDR1 as SNHLY and CDR2 as FYNNEI. Germline trimming cut 4 bases from V and 4 bases from J; bases unmatched to any gene: 0.

The genes are TRBV27 and TRBJ1-6; possible D gene TRBD1, 6 bases. Trimming took off 0 bases at V and 4 bases at J, with 13 bases between the two ends. The CDR3 length is 17 residues. Germline CDR1 and CDR2: MNHEY and SMNVEV (reference sequence). The CDR3 coding sequence is TGTGCCAGCAGTTTATCGGGCAGGGGCTGGTATAATTCACCCCTCCACTTT. Protein: CASSLSGRGWYNSPLHF.

The V call is TRBV5-6, the J call TRBJ2-1; 8 nucleotides match TRBD2. J gave up 6 bases and V 2 bases, and 7 bases lay outside the gene matches. CDR1 SGHDT and CDR2 YYEEEE come from the germline V gene. CDR3 length: 15 residues. CDR3 sequence (DNA): TGTGCCAGCAGCTTCGTGTTAGCGGGACCCAATGAGCAGTTCTTC. It encodes CASSFVLAGPNEQFF. Using reference TRBV5-6 and TRBJ2-1 for the parts outside the CDR3, the full variable domain is DAGVTQSPTHLIKTRGQQVTLRCSPKSGHDTVSWYQQALGQGPQFIFQYYEEEERQRGNFPDRFSGHQFPNYSSELNVNALLLGDSALYLCASSFVLAGPNEQFFGPGTRLTVL.